These T cell receptor beta chains were read from a single sample in a study of CD8 T cells in ankylosing spondylitis. TCRdb re-called the 5' RACE reads with MiXCR, one entry per CDR3 protein. The sample has roughly 230,000 distinct CDR3 sequences; 7% to 10% are singletons. Sample: blood, either unsorted or a sorted T cell fraction (not recorded which). Receptors were obtained from a female donor with ankylosing spondylitis or in good health (not recorded which). The CDR3 runs from the conserved cysteine through the conserved F or W. D genes are given only for firm matches. Only part of the rows carry a size: once, few, many, or a class if the clone is expanded.

d_gene	abundance	j_gene	v_gene	CDR3nt	CDR3aa
NA	many	TRBJ2-1	TRBV5-1	TGCGCCAGCAGCTTCGACAGGACCTACAATGAGCAGTTCTTC	CASSFDRTYNEQFF
TRBD2	many	TRBJ2-7	TRBV20-1	TGCAGTGCTCCTCACCCACTAGCGGGAGGGTACGAGCAGTACTTC	CSAPHPLAGGYEQYF
NA	many	TRBJ1-3	TRBV6-1	TGTGCCAGCAGAGTAACGGACCGGGCAAACACCATATATTTT	CASRVTDRANTIYF
NA	NA	TRBJ1-1	TRBV7-4	TGTGCCAGCAGCTTAGGGGGAGCGGGTGAAGCTTTCTTT	CASSLGGAGEAFF
NA	few	TRBJ2-3	TRBV7-2	TGTGCCAGCAGCTTTATGTCTCCTAGCAGCACAGATACGCAGTATTTT	CASSFMSPSSTDTQYF
NA	many	TRBJ2-3	TRBV9	TGTGCCAGCAGCGTAGGGCTTGGAGATACGCAGTATTTT	CASSVGLGDTQYF
NA	many	TRBJ2-1	TRBV5-6	TGTGCCAGCAGCACCGGACTCCCCAATGAGCAGTTCTTC	CASSTGLPNEQFF
TRBD2	many	TRBJ2-5	TRBV25-1	TGTGCCAGCAGTGATCCAAGCGGGAGCGGAGAGACCCAGTACTTC	CASSDPSGSGETQYF
TRBD2	many	TRBJ2-5	TRBV3-1	TGTGCCAGCAGCCCCCTCCCGGCGGGAGGGATGGAGACCCAGTACTTC	CASSPLPAGGMETQYF
NA	NA	TRBJ2-2	TRBV7-2	TGTGCCAGCAGACCTTTGGGGAACACCGGGGAGCTGTTTTTT	CASRPLGNTGELFF
NA	NA	TRBJ2-2	TRBV4-3	TGCGCCAGCAGCCAACGCCCAACGGGACAGAACACCGGGGAGCTGTTTTTT	CASSQRPTGQNTGELFF
TRBD1	many	TRBJ2-1	TRBV5-1	TGCGCCAGCAGCTTGGAAAGGGGGCAGGCTGAGCAGTTCTTC	CASSLERGQAEQFF
NA	many	TRBJ2-1	TRBV19	TGTGCCAGTAGTATCTCGGCAGGGGGTGCGGCGGGAGTGTACAATGAGCAGTTCTTC	CASSISAGGAAGVYNEQFF
NA	many	TRBJ1-3	TRBV10-3	TGTGCCACCCAGGCGGAGGGAAACACCATATATTTT	CATQAEGNTIYF
NA	many	TRBJ2-3	TRBV12-3/TRBV12-4	TGTGCCAGCAGTTTCAGGGGGGGGCGGAGCACAGATACGCAGTATTTT	CASSFRGGRSTDTQYF
NA	many	TRBJ1-1	TRBV29-1	TGCAGCGTTGAAATGGGTAGCACTGAAGCTTTCTTT	CSVEMGSTEAFF
NA	many	TRBJ2-5	TRBV7-2	TGTGCCAGCAGGTCCAGGGCGGGAGAGACCCAGTACTTC	CASRSRAGETQYF
TRBD2	many	TRBJ2-1	TRBV6-2/TRBV6-3	TGTGCCAGCAGCCTAGCGGGAGGGAGGAGCCATGAGCAGTTCTTC	CASSLAGGRSHEQFF
TRBD2	many	TRBJ2-7	TRBV20-1	TGCAGTGCTAGTGTAGCGGGAGGGGGTACCTACGAGCAGTACTTC	CSASVAGGGTYEQYF
NA	many	TRBJ1-6	TRBV5-1	TGCGCCAGCAGCTCGGGACCCCCGGAAAATTCACCCCTCCACTTT	CASSSGPPENSPLHF
NA	many	TRBJ1-5	TRBV20-1	TGCAGTGCTAGAGATCTCCAACAGGGAGGCAATCAGCCCCAGCATTTT	CSARDLQQGGNQPQHF
TRBD1	many	TRBJ1-1	TRBV7-9	TGTGCCACCACCCCGGGACAGGGCCCTGAAGCTTTCTTT	CATTPGQGPEAFF
TRBD2	many	TRBJ2-7	TRBV4-3	TGCGCCAGCAGCCTGACTAGCGGGAGGGCCACGGGGACCTACGAGCAGTACTTC	CASSLTSGRATGTYEQYF
TRBD2	few	TRBJ2-1	TRBV4-3	TGCGCCAGCAGCCAAGATGCCTCGGCTCTAGCGGGAGTAGGGGGCAATGAGCAGTTCTTC	CASSQDASALAGVGGNEQFF
TRBD1	many	TRBJ1-1	TRBV20-1	TGCAGTACTAGCGGGGGGACAGGGGGCTGGAACACTGAAGCTTTCTTT	CSTSGGTGGWNTEAFF
NA	many	TRBJ2-3	TRBV12-3/TRBV12-4	TGTGCCAGCAGTCACGACCTAAACTACGGGGATACGCAGTATTTT	CASSHDLNYGDTQYF
NA	many	TRBJ2-5	TRBV15	TGTGCCACCAGCTCTTACTTACTAGGGGAGACCCAGTACTTC	CATSSYLLGETQYF
NA	few	TRBJ2-1	TRBV29-1	TGCAGCGTTGAAGATCGAAGGTTCTACAATGAGCAGTTCTTC	CSVEDRRFYNEQFF
NA	many	TRBJ1-5	TRBV29-1	TGCAGCGTCCAGGCCGGGGGGGGTCAGCCCCAGCATTTT	CSVQAGGGQPQHF
NA	many	TRBJ2-2	TRBV6-1	TGTGCCAGCATCCCAGCGCGGAACACCGGGGAGCTGTTTTTT	CASIPARNTGELFF
NA	few	TRBJ2-5	TRBV20-1	TGCAGTGCTAACGGCCGTCAAGAGACCCAGTACTTC	CSANGRQETQYF
NA	NA	TRBJ1-1	TRBV3-1	TGTGCCAGCAGCCACCTGGAGAACACTGAAGCTTTCTTT	CASSHLENTEAFF
NA	few	TRBJ2-3	TRBV5-1	TGCGCCAGCAGCCAAAGCACAGATACGCAGTATTTT	CASSQSTDTQYF
NA	many	TRBJ1-6	TRBV7-2	TGTGCCAGCAGCTCCTACAGGGTTTCACCCCTCCACTTT	CASSSYRVSPLHF
NA	few	TRBJ2-1	TRBV21-1	TGTGCCAGCAGCAAGACCCGCGGGGTTTTTCACAATGAGCAGTTCTTC	CASSKTRGVFHNEQFF
TRBD2	many	TRBJ2-3	TRBV11-2	TGTGCCAGCAGCTGGCGGGGGCTAGCGGGAGGGGTAGGCACAGATACGCAGTATTTT	CASSWRGLAGGVGTDTQYF
NA	many	TRBJ2-7	TRBV25-1	TGTGCCAGCAGGGACTACGAGCAGTACTTC	CASRDYEQYF
TRBD1	many	TRBJ2-4	TRBV13	TGTGCCAGCAGCGCTCCGCGGGACAGGGATGGGATTCAGTACTTC	CASSAPRDRDGIQYF
NA	many	TRBJ1-1	TRBV6-2/TRBV6-3	TGTGCCAGCAGTCCGGGACCCACGGAAGCTTTCTTT	CASSPGPTEAFF
NA	many	TRBJ2-1	TRBV19	TGTGCCAGTAGTATGTGGAAAATAACCGACAGGCCCTACAATGAGCAGTTCTTC	CASSMWKITDRPYNEQFF
NA	many	TRBJ2-5	TRBV7-7	TGTGCTAGCAGCTTATCAGGAGTACCACAAGAGACCCAGTACTTC	CASSLSGVPQETQYF
NA	NA	TRBJ2-2	TRBV25-1	TGTACCAGCGAGGGCGGGGAGCTGTTTTTT	CTSEGGELFF
NA	many	TRBJ1-1	TRBV20-1	TGCAGTGCTAGTCAGGGACGGATTACTGAAGCTTTCTTT	CSASQGRITEAFF
NA	many	TRBJ2-7	TRBV6-2/TRBV6-3	TGTGCCAGCATGCCTGGTCAGCGCTACGAGCAGTACTTC	CASMPGQRYEQYF
NA	many	TRBJ2-2	TRBV10-3	TGTGCCATCAGTACGGGGCACAACACCGGGGAGCTGTTTTTT	CAISTGHNTGELFF